This TCR beta chain emerged from a study of PD-1 blockade in classical Hodgkin lymphoma. Assay used: immunoSEQ multiplex PCR; TCRdb lists only in-frame clones, some missing. The table lists roughly 70,000 clones, nearly 95% of them singletons. Time point indicated: newly diagnosed, previously untreated cHL patient sample. Comparison used PBMCs from newly diagnosed, untreated classical Hodgkin lymphoma. V was clipped by 4 bases and J by 3 bases, with 9 bases between them. The CDR3 has 13 residues. The germline gives CDR1 ENHRY, CDR2 SYGVKD. This clone has only a few counts. The chain couples TRBV10-3 to TRBJ1-2; no clear D. Sequencing was carried out using peripheral blood mononuclear cells (PBMCs). The TCR sequence derives from a human donor with classical Hodgkin lymphoma. DNA for the CDR3: TGTGCCATCAGTGGAGGACTTGACTATGGCTACACCTTC. It encodes CAISGGLDYGYTF.